This TCR beta chain was sequenced in a study of cytomegalovirus exposure and HLA in healthy donors. Study-wide results and limits: Follow-up analysis seemed to connect common viral pathogens with several of the most significant clusters identified.

The CDR3 extends over 14 amino acids. Germline CDR1 is ENHRY and CDR2 is SYGVKD. V was cut by 4 bases and J by 2 bases, with 12 bases left in between. The PCR was carried out with 60 Vbeta primers and 13 Jbeta primers. Libraries were prepared by immunoSEQ multiplex PCR; TCRdb keeps only in-frame clonotypes and omits some of them. The table has 150,000 to 200,000 clones, around 84% seen once. This clone was detected once. Its target is unknown. The sequence was obtained from a man in his late teens or twenties in good health and CMV-seropositive. This chain uses TRBV10-3 with TRBJ2-7; D unclear. The sample comprised PBMCs. The chain's CDR3 is CAISGSTTPYEQYF. The CDR3 DNA follows: TGTGCCATCAGTGGATCCACAACCCCCTACGAGCAGTACTTC.